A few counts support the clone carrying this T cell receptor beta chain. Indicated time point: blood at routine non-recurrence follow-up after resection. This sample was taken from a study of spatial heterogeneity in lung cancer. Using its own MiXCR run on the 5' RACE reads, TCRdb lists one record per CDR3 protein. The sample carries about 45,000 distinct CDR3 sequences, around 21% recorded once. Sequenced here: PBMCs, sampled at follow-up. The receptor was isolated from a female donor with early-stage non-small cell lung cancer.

The CDR3 reads CATGPPTGTDTQYF. CDR3 nucleotide sequence: TGTGCCACAGGGCCTCCAACCGGCACAGATACGCAGTATTTT. This chain joins TRBV10-3 and TRBJ2-3; tentative D call: TRBD1 (5 bases). Germline V gene lookup returns CDR1 ENHRY and CDR2 SYGVKD. Trimming cost V 10 bases and J 1 base, with 15 bases left between them. This CDR3 has 14 residues.